Listed here are 23 T cell receptor beta chains from one sample, sequenced in a study of blood T cell repertoires in COVID-19. Only in-frame clones appear in the TCRdb table, and some are missing; sequencing was by immunoSEQ multiplex PCR. Counted here are approximately 300,000 clones, roughly 90% occurring once; the ten biggest clones make up 4% to 6%. The sequencing input was PBMCs or T cells enriched from blood (not recorded which). The receptor source for this set is a man in his fifties or sixties who had recovered from COVID-19.

This clone appeared a single time. The chain is built from TRBV7-2 and TRBJ1-1; 8 bases are shared with TRBD1. Per the germline V gene, CDR1 is SGHTA and CDR2 is FQGNSA. The V gene end was trimmed by 7 bases and the J gene end by 11 bases; junction bases not matched to a gene: 24. This CDR3 contains 17 residues. The CDR3 DNA follows: TGTGCCAGCAATAATTACCCAATCCGGAGCAGGGGGCGCGGGGCTTTCTTT. It specifies CASNNYPIRSRGRGAFF.

This clone was detected only a few times. The V and J genes are TRBV6-4 and TRBJ1-2; unclear D gene. The germline V and J ends were trimmed by 7 bases and 2 bases, with 17 bases remaining between them. Germline loops: CDR1 MRHNA, CDR2 SNTAGT. CDR3 length: 15 amino acids. The CDR3 sequence: CASTPAPGLNYGYTF. In DNA form, the CDR3 reads TGTGCCAGCACCCCTGCCCCCGGGTTAAACTATGGCTACACCTTC.

This chain links TRBV7-9 with TRBJ1-6; maybe TRBD1 (5 bases). Between the trimmed V and J ends, which lost 5 bases and 10 bases, there was a span of 21 bases. CDR3 length: 16 amino acids. Per the germline V gene, CDR1 is SEHNR and CDR2 is FQNEAQ (reference sequence). The CDR3 nucleotides read TGTGCCAGCAGCGATCTTCCGGGACGGAGGGAATCACCCCTCCACTTT. Amino acid sequence: CASSDLPGRRESPLHF.

There are a few counts of this clone. V and J are TRBV5-4 and TRBJ2-3, with TRBD2 identical over 7 bases. The CDR3 runs 16 residues. Losses at the gene ends were 0 bases for V and 0 bases for J; bases not matched to a gene: 4. Germline V lookup: CDR1 SGHNT, CDR2 YYREEE (reference sequence). CDR3 amino acids: CASSLALADSTDTQYF. In DNA, the CDR3 is TGTGCCAGCAGCTTGGCCCTAGCGGATAGCACAGATACGCAGTATTTT.

In the case of this clone: The same CDR3 also results from other DNA sequences found in this sample. This sequence joins TRBV27 and TRBJ2-7; TRBD1 aligns across 7 bases. The germline V gene encodes CDR1 MNHEY and CDR2 SMNVEV (reference sequence). The CDR3 is made up of 15 amino acids. J was trimmed by 3 bases and V by 2 bases; bases with no gene match: 7. This chain's CDR3 is CASSLLGGGRYEQYF. CDR3 nucleotide sequence: TGTGCCAGCAGTTTACTAGGGGGCGGTCGCTACGAGCAGTACTTC.

The J gene is TRBJ2-7, the V gene TRBV2; 8 bases map to TRBD1. Trimming at V came to 4 bases and at J to 3 bases, leaving 8 bases not matched to a gene. CDR3 length equals 15 residues. The V gene's germline CDR1 is SNHLY and CDR2 FYNNEI. CDR3 loop: CASSGQGSASYEQYF. The CDR3, as DNA: TGTGCCAGCAGTGGACAGGGGTCTGCAAGCTACGAGCAGTACTTC. Full variable domain (remainder filled in from reference TRBV2 and TRBJ2-7): EPEVTQTPSHQVTQMGQEVILRCVPISNHLYFYWYRQILGQKVEFLVSFYNNEISEKSEIFDDQFSVERPDGSNFTLKIRSTKLEDSAMYFCASSGQGSASYEQYFGPGTRLTVT.

The V and J genes are TRBV6-1 and TRBJ2-1; D is perhaps TRBD1 (5 bases). Germline V gene lookup returns CDR1 MNHNS and CDR2 SASEGT. The CDR3 extends over 16 amino acids. V was pared by 2 bases and J by 2 bases, with 13 bases between. DNA of the CDR3: TGTGCCAGCAGTGAAAGTGATGGGGCCCCCTACAATGAGCAGTTCTTC. Its translation: CASSESDGAPYNEQFF.

The chain recombines TRBV9 with TRBJ2-2, with D unresolved. The CDR3 extends over 13 amino acids. Germline loops: CDR1 SGDLS, CDR2 YYNGEE. With 2 bases removed from V and 6 bases from J, the gap between germline ends came to 8 bases. The CDR3 protein is CASSVSFSGELFF. For the CDR3, the DNA is TGTGCCAGCAGCGTGAGCTTCTCCGGGGAGCTGTTTTTT.

The chain has TRBV6-4 and TRBJ2-2, with no clear D. The V and J ends lost 7 bases and 1 base respectively, with 10 bases between them. This CDR3 is built from 14 residues. CDR1 is MRHNA and CDR2 is SNTAGT in the germline V gene. CDR3 in amino acids: CASTSNRNTGELFF. DNA for the CDR3: TGTGCCAGCACTTCGAACAGGAACACCGGGGAGCTGTTTTTT.

The table lists this clone with a count of one. The chain has TRBV7-8 and TRBJ2-1; weak D call: TRBD2 (6 bases). Germline V gene data show CDR1 as SGHVS and CDR2 as FQNEAQ. This CDR3 has 14 residues. The V end lost 5 bases, the J end lost 3 bases, and 11 bases lay between the germline ends. The CDR3 DNA sequence: TGTGCCAGCAGCCCTAGACTAGGCTACAATGAGCAGTTCTTC. This encodes CASSPRLGYNEQFF.

This clone was recorded once. The chain has TRBV5-1 and TRBJ1-3; 9 bases are shared with TRBD1. Germline CDR1 and CDR2: SGHRS and YFSETQ. J was trimmed by 6 bases and V by 3 bases; bases with no gene match: 4. This CDR3 region has 14 residues. The CDR3 nucleotides are TGCGCCAGCAGCTCGGGACAGGGCGAAAACACCATATATTTT. Its protein is CASSSGQGENTIYF.

The chain joins TRBV2 to TRBJ2-5; D remains unclear. Looked up from germline, CDR1 is SNHLY and CDR2 is FYNNEI. The CDR3 sequence is 13 residues long. The V gene lost 3 bases and the J gene lost 2 bases, with 7 bases spanning the gap. The CDR3 loop is CASSDLRQETQYF. The CDR3 nucleotides are TGTGCCAGCAGTGATCTGAGACAAGAGACCCAGTACTTC. Full variable domain (remainder filled in from reference TRBV2 and TRBJ2-5): EPEVTQTPSHQVTQMGQEVILRCVPISNHLYFYWYRQILGQKVEFLVSFYNNEISEKSEIFDDQFSVERPDGSNFTLKIRSTKLEDSAMYFCASSDLRQETQYFGPGTRLLVL.

This clone was seen only once. The J gene is TRBJ2-7, the V gene TRBV5-1, with 8 nucleotides matching TRBD1. The trim removed 4 bases at V and 3 bases at J, leaving 6 bases unmatched. Germline assignment: CDR1 SGHRS and CDR2 YFSETQ. CDR3 length: 14 amino acids. The CDR3 region has the DNA TGCGCCAGCAGCGATACAGGGGGTTTCTACGAGCAGTACTTC. Encoded protein: CASSDTGGFYEQYF.

The rearrangement links TRBV5-1 to TRBJ1-3; D not resolved. CDR3 length: 15 residues. The germline V gene encodes CDR1 SGHRS and CDR2 YFSETQ. V was pared by 1 base and J by 2 bases, with 10 bases between. The CDR3, as DNA: TGCGCCAGCAGCTTGACCGGGGAGGCTGGAAACACCATATATTTT. It encodes CASSLTGEAGNTIYF. The full variable domain, rest sourced from reference TRBV5-1 and TRBJ1-3, is KAGVTQTPRYLIKTRGQQVTLSCSPISGHRSVSWYQQTPGQGLQFLFEYFSETQRNKGNFPGRFSGRQFSNSRSEMNVSTLELGDSALYLCASSLTGEAGNTIYFGEGSWLTVV.

The rearrangement uses TRBV19 and TRBJ1-2, with 9 bases aligning to TRBD1. With V trimmed by 7 bases and J by 2 bases, 5 bases remained unmatched. Germline V gene data show CDR1 as LNHDA and CDR2 as SQIVND (reference sequence). The CDR3 extends over 14 amino acids. The CDR3 loop is CASTTGTGNYGYTF. The CDR3 nucleotides are TGTGCCAGTACCACCGGGACAGGGAACTATGGCTACACCTTC.

This chain connects TRBV19 to TRBJ1-1; TRBD1 agrees at 9 bases. The CDR3 totals 15 residues. The V segment lost 6 bases and the J segment 11 bases; nucleotides outside the gene matches: 16. Germline CDR1 and CDR2: LNHDA and SQIVND (reference sequence). The CDR3 nucleotides read TGTGCCAGTAGCCAACCACCGGGACAGGGTTCTTTGGCTTTCTTT. This codes for CASSQPPGQGSLAFF.

The chain combines TRBV30 with TRBJ1-6, with D perhaps matching TRBD1 (5 bases). Germline assignment: CDR1 GTSNPN and CDR2 SVGIG (reference sequence). Trimming pared 3 bases from V and 14 bases from J, leaving 20 bases between. The CDR3 is made up of 14 amino acids. Written as DNA, the CDR3 is TGTGCCTGGAGCGTGGGGGGGGGTTCTCGCACCCTCCACTTT. It yields the protein CAWSVGGGSRTLHF.

J is TRBJ2-1 and V is TRBV5-4; 10 nucleotides line up with TRBD2. CDR1 and CDR2 (germline): SGHNT, YYREEE (reference sequence). The CDR3 has 15 residues. J was trimmed by 8 bases and V by 1 base; bases with no gene match: 6. The DNA for the CDR3 is TGTGCCAGCAGCTTGAGGCTAGCGGGAGAGGATGAGCAGTTCTTC. Translated, it gives CASSLRLAGEDEQFF. The full variable domain, its missing parts supplied by reference TRBV5-4 and TRBJ2-1, is ETGVTQSPTHLIKTRGQQVTLRCSSQSGHNTVSWYQQALGQGPQFIFQYYREEENGRGNFPPRFSGLQFPNYSSELNVNALELDDSALYLCASSLRLAGEDEQFFGPGTRLTVL.

In this sample, this clone turned up once. V usage is TRBV20-1 and J usage is TRBJ2-1; weak D call: TRBD2 (6 bases). The CDR3 has 11 residues. The V gene's germline CDR1 is DFQATT and CDR2 SNEGSKA (reference sequence). V was shortened by 6 bases and J by 5 bases, with 8 bases between the two germline ends. CDR3 DNA sequence: TGCAGTGCGGGGGGACACAATGAGCAGTTCTTC. Residues: CSAGGHNEQFF.

V is TRBV28 and J is TRBJ1-1, with D hard to call. This CDR3 has 12 residues. The germline V and J ends were trimmed by 7 bases and 5 bases, with 11 bases remaining between them. Germline V gene sequence: CDR1 MDHEN, CDR2 SYDVKM. This CDR3 is CASISASTEAFF. For the CDR3, the DNA is TGTGCCAGCATCTCGGCTAGTACTGAAGCTTTCTTT.

With respect to this clone: Other DNA sequences in this sample translate to the same CDR3. The chain recombines TRBV5-1 with TRBJ2-1, with 10 bases aligning to TRBD2. This CDR3 spans 15 amino acids. After removal of 0 bases from V and 3 bases from J, the junction contained 0 bases not matched to a gene. From germline, CDR1 is SGHRS and CDR2 YFSETQ. The CDR3 region has the DNA TGCGCCAGCAGCTTGGTAGCGGGAGGCTACAATGAGCAGTTCTTC. Its protein product is CASSLVAGGYNEQFF. Full variable domain (outside the CDR3, taken from reference TRBV5-1 and TRBJ2-1): KAGVTQTPRYLIKTRGQQVTLSCSPISGHRSVSWYQQTPGQGLQFLFEYFSETQRNKGNFPGRFSGRQFSNSRSEMNVSTLELGDSALYLCASSLVAGGYNEQFFGPGTRLTVL.

The chain links TRBV28 to TRBJ1-6; 8 bases are a match to TRBD1. This CDR3 has 18 amino acids. The germline V gene encodes CDR1 MDHEN and CDR2 SYDVKM. Trimming took 4 bases from V and 3 from J; bases not matched to a gene: 11. CDR3 in amino acids: CASSSPGQAVLYNSPLHF. The CDR3 coding sequence is TGTGCCAGCAGTTCTCCGGGACAGGCCGTACTCTATAATTCACCCCTCCACTTT.

The V and J genes are TRBV16 and TRBJ1-3; 7 nucleotides match TRBD1. Trimming cost V 2 bases and J 2 bases; bases outside gene matches: 3. CDR1 is KGHSY and CDR2 is FQNENV in the germline V gene. The CDR3 totals 15 residues. The CDR3 loop is CASSQAGTAGNTIYF. CDR3 nucleotide sequence: TGTGCCAGCAGCCAAGCCGGGACAGCTGGAAACACCATATATTTT.